Below are 22 T cell receptor beta chains sequenced from a single sample in a study of Ad26.COV2.S vaccination and SARS-CoV-2 variants. Profiling relied on immunoSEQ multiplex PCR, and the TCRdb table lists in-frame clones only, not all of them. The table lists 400,000 to 500,000 clones, 85% to 90% of them singletons. Regarding treatment: about 20 received Ad26.COV2.S at low or high dose, single or two shots; roughly five received placebo; per-sample allocation not given. Sampling occurred on day 63 after the first vaccine or placebo injection. The starting material was peripheral blood, obtained in a trial of Ad26.COV2.S vaccine versus placebo. The origin of the receptors is a person aged 18-65 years who received the Ad26.COV2.S COVID-19 vaccine or a placebo.

This chain joins TRBV2 and TRBJ1-1; the match to TRBD1 covers 7 bases. Germline CDR1 and CDR2: SNHLY and FYNNEI. The CDR3 runs 13 residues. With 7 bases clipped from V and 5 bases from J, the junction kept 7 bases outside the gene matches. CDR3 DNA sequence: TGTGCCAGCAATAAGGGGGCTGGGACTGAAGCTTTCTTT. Protein product: CASNKGAGTEAFF.

The chain links TRBV30 to TRBJ2-2; D is perhaps TRBD1 (5 bases). Germline V CDR1 and CDR2: GTSNPN, SVGIG (reference sequence). V was shortened by 0 bases and J by 1 base, with 12 bases between the two germline ends. The CDR3 runs to 16 residues. CDR3 DNA sequence: TGTGCCTGGAGTGTACAGGCTATCGGGAACACCGGGGAGCTGTTTTTT. Its protein product is CAWSVQAIGNTGELFF. Supplemented by reference TRBV30 and TRBJ2-2, the full variable domain reads SQTIHQWPATLVQPVGSPLSLECTVEGTSNPNLYWYRQAAGRGLQLLFYSVGIGQISSEVPQNLSASRPQDRQFILSSKKLLLSDSGFYLCAWSVQAIGNTGELFFGEGSRLTVL.

This CDR3 is CASSLDRGPYNEQFF. The CDR3 bases are TGTGCCAGCAGCTTAGACAGGGGTCCCTACAATGAGCAGTTCTTC. The chain links TRBV5-6 to TRBJ2-1; TRBD1 agrees at 8 bases. The CDR3 runs to 15 residues. Germline CDR1 and CDR2: SGHDT and YYEEEE. With V trimmed by 2 bases and J by 2 bases, 3 bases remained unmatched.

This chain links TRBV11-3 with TRBJ1-2; a possible D gene is TRBD1 (6 bases). This CDR3 region has 13 residues. V lost 5 bases and J 2 bases, leaving 9 bases between the germline ends. The germline gives CDR1 SGHNT, CDR2 YENEEA. CDR3 in DNA: TGTGCCAGCAGCATGGGACAAAACTATGGCTACACCTTC. Translating gives CASSMGQNYGYTF.

The DNA for the CDR3 is TGTGCCAGCAGCTTAGGATTCGGGACAGGGGACACTGAAGCTTTCTTT. This gives the protein CASSLGFGTGDTEAFF. The V gene is TRBV7-2, the J gene TRBJ1-1, with 10 bases aligning to TRBD1. The trim removed 1 base at V and 3 bases at J, leaving 5 bases unmatched. The CDR3 covers 16 residues. The germline V gene encodes CDR1 SGHTA and CDR2 FQGNSA.

This clone came up once. This CDR3 reads CSVARDRLGTAFF. The DNA for the CDR3 is TGCAGCGTTGCCAGGGACAGGTTGGGCACAGCTTTCTTT. V usage is TRBV29-1 and J usage is TRBJ1-1, with 8 nucleotides matching TRBD1. This CDR3 is 13 amino acids long. CDR1 is SQVTM, CDR2 ANQGSEA, per germline. Unmatched junction bases numbered 11, after V lost 4 bases and J lost 10 bases.

This chain uses TRBV4-1 with TRBJ2-5, with TRBD2 matching over 11 bases. V shed 2 bases, J shed 1 base, and the junction held 3 bases outside the gene matches. Germline V gene lookup returns CDR1 MGHRA and CDR2 YSYEKL. CDR3 size: 16 residues. CDR3 in amino acids: CASSQRLAGFQETQYF. CDR3 coding DNA: TGCGCCAGCAGCCAAAGACTAGCGGGGTTCCAAGAGACCCAGTACTTC.

The V gene is TRBV4-3, the J gene TRBJ1-1; no clear D. Trimming took 6 bases from V and 1 from J, leaving 12 bases between them. The CDR3 runs 14 residues. Germline values: CDR1 LGHNA, CDR2 YSLEER. CDR3 amino acids: CASRDRSSNTEAFF. The CDR3 bases are TGCGCCAGCAGGGACCGATCCTCGAACACTGAAGCTTTCTTT.

J is TRBJ2-1 and V is TRBV5-6; 12 nucleotides align to TRBD2. Germline CDR1 is SGHDT and CDR2 is YYEEEE. The CDR3 spans 16 residues. J gave up 8 bases and V 4 bases, and 10 bases lay outside the gene matches. The CDR3 is CASSEVTSGSRYEQFF. CDR3 nucleotides: TGTGCCAGCAGCGAGGTGACTAGCGGGAGTCGCTATGAGCAGTTCTTC.

This clone was seen once. The chain carries TRBV6-2 or TRBV6-3 and TRBJ1-1; a possible D gene is TRBD1 (6 bases). Germline V gene data show CDR1 as MNHEY and CDR2 as SVGEGT. CDR3 length equals 13 residues. V lost 4 bases to trimming and J lost 7 bases, with 13 bases between them. CDR3 coding DNA: TGTGCCAGCAGTTCCTACAGGGTGGGTGAAGCTTTCTTT. The encoded protein is CASSSYRVGEAFF.

The chain employs TRBV6-2 or TRBV6-3 and TRBJ1-1; TRBD1 matches 8 bases. CDR1 and CDR2 (germline): MNHEY, SVGEGT. There are 14 residues in the CDR3. Germline trimming cut 6 bases from V and 6 bases from J; bases unmatched to any gene: 9. The chain's CDR3 is CASSPHDRGPEAFF. DNA of the CDR3: TGTGCCAGCAGCCCTCACGACAGGGGACCTGAAGCTTTCTTT.

The genes are TRBV19 and TRBJ1-4; no firm D call. The CDR3 has 13 amino acids. Per the germline V gene, CDR1 is LNHDA and CDR2 is SQIVND (reference sequence). V gave up 1 base and J gave up 8 bases, with 8 bases separating them. The CDR3 loop reads CASSIVSGEKLFF. The CDR3 nucleotides are TGTGCCAGTAGTATAGTATCCGGAGAAAAACTGTTTTTT.

A few counts support this clone. This chain links TRBV7-6 with TRBJ1-6; D is perhaps TRBD1 (6 bases). The CDR3 totals 16 residues. Germline V gene sequence: CDR1 SGHVS, CDR2 FNYEAQ. V lost 2 bases and J lost 5, with 13 bases in between. The CDR3 loop is CASSLTGRGHNSPLHF. CDR3 DNA sequence: TGTGCCAGCAGCTTAACCGGCAGGGGCCATAATTCACCCCTCCACTTT.

As DNA, the CDR3 is TGTGCCAGCAGCATCCTTGGGCTAGCGGGAGGCACAGATACGCAGTATTTT. Protein: CASSILGLAGGTDTQYF. The chain employs TRBV7-6 and TRBJ2-3; TRBD2 matches 10 bases. The CDR3 contains 17 residues. V gave up 5 bases and J gave up 1 base; unmatched junction bases: 9. Germline assignment: CDR1 SGHVS and CDR2 FNYEAQ.

The V gene is TRBV6-8, the J gene TRBJ2-1, with 8 bases fitting TRBD2. The CDR3 runs 17 residues. The V gene end was trimmed by 5 bases and the J gene end by 4 bases; junction bases not matched to a gene: 13. Germline loops: CDR1 MNHGY, CDR2 SAAAGT. The DNA for the CDR3 is TGTGCCAGCAGTCCGCGTCCTCCTAGCGGGTGGTACAATGAGCAGTTCTTC. Residues: CASSPRPPSGWYNEQFF.

This clone was recorded only once. The chain carries TRBV18 and TRBJ2-1; 15 bases align to TRBD2. The germline V gene encodes CDR1 KGHSH and CDR2 LQKENI. This CDR3 comprises 20 residues. J lost 8 bases, V lost 6 bases, and 20 bases had no gene match. CDR3 nucleotide sequence: TGTGCCAGCTCCGACGCCGGACTAGCGGGAGGGCCCGGGTCGGTTGATGAGCAGTTCTTC. Encoded protein: CASSDAGLAGGPGSVDEQFF.

The chain recombines TRBV14 with TRBJ2-7, with 9 bases identical to TRBD1. V was pared by 3 bases and J by 2 bases, with 5 bases of the junction left unmatched. The length of the CDR3 is 15 residues. Germline V gives CDR1 SGHDN, CDR2 FVKESK. The CDR3 DNA follows: TGTGCCAGCAGCCAGCCCGGGACAGGGACCTACGAGCAGTACTTC. Translation: CASSQPGTGTYEQYF.

V is TRBV6-2 or TRBV6-3 and J is TRBJ1-1; D unresolved. This CDR3 has 16 amino acids. Germline values: CDR1 MNHEY, CDR2 SVGEGT. Deletions cut 2 bases from V and 5 bases from J, with 18 bases between. The CDR3, as DNA: TGTGCCAGCAGTTACCCCCCGGGATGGGTGACGACTGAAGCTTTCTTT. It yields the protein CASSYPPGWVTTEAFF.

The rearrangement joins TRBV6-5 to TRBJ2-2; possible D gene TRBD2, 5 bases. V was shortened by 4 bases and J by 3 bases, with 12 bases between the two germline ends. The CDR3 is made up of 15 amino acids. Germline V CDR1 and CDR2: MNHEY, SVGAGI. The DNA for the CDR3 is TGTGCCAGCAGTTTGGGCGGGCCTCACACCGGGGAGCTGTTTTTT. Translating gives CASSLGGPHTGELFF.

The chain is built from TRBV6-5 and TRBJ2-1; 9 positions match TRBD2. V shed 6 bases and J 6 bases; nucleotides not matched to a gene: 9. The length of the CDR3 is 15 residues. Germline V gives CDR1 MNHEY, CDR2 SVGAGI. The CDR3 spells CASSQTSGTINEQFF. In nucleotides, the CDR3 is TGTGCCAGCAGCCAGACTAGCGGAACAATCAATGAGCAGTTCTTC.

The chain has TRBV2 and TRBJ2-3; tentatively, D is TRBD1 (6 bases). Germline CDR1 reads SNHLY; CDR2 reads FYNNEI. The CDR3 length is 13 residues. The V gene lost 8 bases and the J gene lost 7 bases, with 16 bases spanning the gap. CDR3 region: CASGLLQGYTQYF. CDR3 DNA sequence: TGTGCCAGCGGATTACTACAGGGCTATACGCAGTATTTT.

The chain joins TRBV12-5 to TRBJ2-2; the D gene could be TRBD1 or TRBD2 (5 bases each). V gave up 6 bases and J gave up 0 bases, with 5 bases separating them. The CDR3 sequence is 13 residues long. The germline V gene has CDR1 LGHNT and CDR2 FRNRAP. CDR3 loop: CASGGANTGELFF. CDR3 nucleotide sequence: TGTGCTAGTGGGGGGGCGAACACCGGGGAGCTGTTTTTT.